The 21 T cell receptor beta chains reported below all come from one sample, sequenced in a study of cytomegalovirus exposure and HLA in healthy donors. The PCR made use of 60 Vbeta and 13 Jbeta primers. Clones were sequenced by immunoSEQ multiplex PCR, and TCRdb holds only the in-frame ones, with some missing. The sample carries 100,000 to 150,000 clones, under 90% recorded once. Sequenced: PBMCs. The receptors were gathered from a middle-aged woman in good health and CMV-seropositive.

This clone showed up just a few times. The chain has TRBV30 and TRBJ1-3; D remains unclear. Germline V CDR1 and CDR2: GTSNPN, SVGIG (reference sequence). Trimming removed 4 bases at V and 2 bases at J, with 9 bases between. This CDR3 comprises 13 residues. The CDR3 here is CAWKRNPGNTIYF. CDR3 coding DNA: TGTGCCTGGAAGCGTAACCCTGGAAACACCATATATTTT.

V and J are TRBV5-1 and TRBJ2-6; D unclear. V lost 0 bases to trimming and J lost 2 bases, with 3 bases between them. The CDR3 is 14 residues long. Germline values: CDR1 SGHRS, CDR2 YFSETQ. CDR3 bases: TGCGCCAGCAGCTTGGACACTGGGGCCAACGTCCTGACTTTC. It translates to CASSLDTGANVLTF. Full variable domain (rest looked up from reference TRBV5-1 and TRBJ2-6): KAGVTQTPRYLIKTRGQQVTLSCSPISGHRSVSWYQQTPGQGLQFLFEYFSETQRNKGNFPGRFSGRQFSNSRSEMNVSTLELGDSALYLCASSLDTGANVLTFGAGSRLTVL.

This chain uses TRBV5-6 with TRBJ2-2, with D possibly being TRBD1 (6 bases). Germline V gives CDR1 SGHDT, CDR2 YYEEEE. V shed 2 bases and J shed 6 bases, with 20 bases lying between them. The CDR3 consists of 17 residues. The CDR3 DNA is TGTGCCAGCAGCTTTATTCCAGCAGGGGTAAGCCCCGGGGAGCTGTTTTTT. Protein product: CASSFIPAGVSPGELFF.

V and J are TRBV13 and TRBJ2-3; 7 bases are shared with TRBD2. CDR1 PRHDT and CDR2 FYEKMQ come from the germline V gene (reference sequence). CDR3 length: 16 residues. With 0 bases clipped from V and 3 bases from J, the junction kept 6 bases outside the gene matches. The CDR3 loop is CASSLGRGSGTDTQYF. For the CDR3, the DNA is TGTGCCAGCAGCTTAGGCCGCGGGAGCGGTACAGATACGCAGTATTTT.

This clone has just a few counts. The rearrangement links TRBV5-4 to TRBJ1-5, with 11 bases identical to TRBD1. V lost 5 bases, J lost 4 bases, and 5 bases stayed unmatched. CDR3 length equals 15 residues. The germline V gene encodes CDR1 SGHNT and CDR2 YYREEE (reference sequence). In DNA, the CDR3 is TGTGCCAGCAGTCCCGGGACAGGGGGGAATCAGCCCCAGCATTTT. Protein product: CASSPGTGGNQPQHF.

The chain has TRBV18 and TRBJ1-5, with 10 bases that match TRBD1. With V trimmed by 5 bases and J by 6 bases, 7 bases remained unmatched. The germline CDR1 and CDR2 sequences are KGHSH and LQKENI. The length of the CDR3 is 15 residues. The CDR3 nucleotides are TGTGCCAGCTCATCGACAGGGGGCGCAGGTCAGCCCCAGCATTTT. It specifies CASSSTGGAGQPQHF.

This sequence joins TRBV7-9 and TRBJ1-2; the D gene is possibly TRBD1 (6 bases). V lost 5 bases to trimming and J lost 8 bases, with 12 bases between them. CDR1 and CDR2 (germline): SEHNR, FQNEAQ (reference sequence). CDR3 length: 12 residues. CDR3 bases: TGTGCCAGCAGCACCGGGACATGGGGCTACACCTTC. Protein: CASSTGTWGYTF.

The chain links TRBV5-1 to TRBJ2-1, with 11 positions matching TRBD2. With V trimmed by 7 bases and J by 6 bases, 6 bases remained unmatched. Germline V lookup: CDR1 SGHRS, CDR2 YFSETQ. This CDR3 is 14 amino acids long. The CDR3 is CASAGLAGSNEQFF. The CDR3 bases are TGCGCCAGCGCTGGACTAGCGGGTAGCAATGAGCAGTTCTTC.

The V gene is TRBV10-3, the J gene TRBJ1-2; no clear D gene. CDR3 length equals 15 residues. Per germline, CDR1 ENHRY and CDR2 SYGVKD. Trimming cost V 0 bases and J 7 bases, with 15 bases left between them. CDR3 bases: TGTGCCATCAGTGAGTCGAATTCTCCCATCGGTGGCTACACCTTC. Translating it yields CAISESNSPIGGYTF.

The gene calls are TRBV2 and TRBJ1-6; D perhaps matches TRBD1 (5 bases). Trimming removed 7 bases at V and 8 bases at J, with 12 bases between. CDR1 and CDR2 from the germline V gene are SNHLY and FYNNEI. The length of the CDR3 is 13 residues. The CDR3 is CASIQGADSPLHF. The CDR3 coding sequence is TGTGCCAGCATCCAGGGTGCGGATTCACCCCTCCACTTT.

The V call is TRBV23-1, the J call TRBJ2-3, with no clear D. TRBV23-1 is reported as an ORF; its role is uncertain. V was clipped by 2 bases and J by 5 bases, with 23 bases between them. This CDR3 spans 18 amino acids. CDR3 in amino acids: CASSQPSDRQVTVDTQYF. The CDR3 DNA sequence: TGCGCCAGCAGTCAACCGTCGGATAGGCAGGTAACTGTAGATACGCAGTATTTT.

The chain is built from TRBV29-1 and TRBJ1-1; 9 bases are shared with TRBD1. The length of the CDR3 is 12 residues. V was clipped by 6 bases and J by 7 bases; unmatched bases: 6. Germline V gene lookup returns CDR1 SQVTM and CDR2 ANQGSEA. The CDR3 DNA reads TGCAGCGTCCAAACAGGGGGCGTTGAAGCTTTCTTT. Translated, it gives CSVQTGGVEAFF.

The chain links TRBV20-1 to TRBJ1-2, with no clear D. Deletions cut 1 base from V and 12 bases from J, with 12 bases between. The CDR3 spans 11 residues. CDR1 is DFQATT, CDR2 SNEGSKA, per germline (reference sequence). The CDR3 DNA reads TGCAGTGCTAGAGTAGAGGTCCGGCACACCTTC. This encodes CSARVEVRHTF.

CDR3 amino acids: CASSPGLAGADTQYF. CDR3 in DNA: TGTGCCAGCAGCCCGGGACTAGCGGGAGCAGATACGCAGTATTTT. The chain has TRBV7-8 and TRBJ2-3, with 14 bases matching TRBD2. CDR1 and CDR2 (germline): SGHVS, FQNEAQ. The V and J ends lost 5 bases and 4 bases, in that order; junction bases with no gene match: 2. CDR3 size: 15 residues.

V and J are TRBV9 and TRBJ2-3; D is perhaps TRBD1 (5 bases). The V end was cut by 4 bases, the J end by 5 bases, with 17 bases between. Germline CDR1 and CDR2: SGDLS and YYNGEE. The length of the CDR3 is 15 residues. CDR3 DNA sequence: TGTGCCAGCAGCCCAGGGCCAGAGATCATAGATACGCAGTATTTT. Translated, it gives CASSPGPEIIDTQYF.

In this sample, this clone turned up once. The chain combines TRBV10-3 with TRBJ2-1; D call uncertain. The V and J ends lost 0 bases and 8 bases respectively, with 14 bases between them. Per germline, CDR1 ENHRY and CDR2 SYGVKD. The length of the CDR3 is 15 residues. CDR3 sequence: CAISESRLDLDEQFF. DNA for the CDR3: TGTGCCATCAGTGAGTCAAGGCTAGATCTCGATGAGCAGTTCTTC.

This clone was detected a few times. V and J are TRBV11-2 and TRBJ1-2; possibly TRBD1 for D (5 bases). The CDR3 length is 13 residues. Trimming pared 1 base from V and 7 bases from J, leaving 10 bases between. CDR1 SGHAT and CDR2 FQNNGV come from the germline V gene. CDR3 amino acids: CASSLVRGGGYTF. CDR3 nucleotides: TGTGCCAGCAGCTTAGTGCGGGGGGGTGGCTACACCTTC.

CDR3 sequence reads: CAATDPSGSSSYNEQFF. As DNA, the CDR3 is TGTGCCGCCACGGACCCTAGCGGGTCAAGCTCCTACAATGAGCAGTTCTTC. V gene TRBV10-3 combines with J gene TRBJ2-1; 8 bases line up with TRBD2. The germline V gene encodes CDR1 ENHRY and CDR2 SYGVKD. The CDR3 has 17 amino acids. The junction had 15 bases not matched to a gene; V was cut back by 11 bases and J by 0 bases.

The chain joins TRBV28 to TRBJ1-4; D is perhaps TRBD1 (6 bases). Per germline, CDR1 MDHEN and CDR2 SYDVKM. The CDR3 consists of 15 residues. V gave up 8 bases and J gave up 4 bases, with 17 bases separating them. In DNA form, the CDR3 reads TGTGCCAGCGGGACGGTCTCAGGGGTTAATGAAAAACTGTTTTTT. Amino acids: CASGTVSGVNEKLFF.

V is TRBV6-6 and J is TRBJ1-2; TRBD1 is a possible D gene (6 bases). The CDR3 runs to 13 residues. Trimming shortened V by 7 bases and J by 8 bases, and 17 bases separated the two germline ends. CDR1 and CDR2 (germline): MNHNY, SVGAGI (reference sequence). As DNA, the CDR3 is TGTGCCAGCACCCACAGAGGGGGGGCAGGCTACACCTTC. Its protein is CASTHRGGAGYTF.

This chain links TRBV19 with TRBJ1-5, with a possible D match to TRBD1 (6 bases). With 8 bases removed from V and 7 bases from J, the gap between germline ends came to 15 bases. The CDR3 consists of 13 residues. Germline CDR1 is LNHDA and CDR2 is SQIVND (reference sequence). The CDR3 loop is CASDLQGLQPQHF. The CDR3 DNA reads TGTGCCAGTGACCTTCAGGGGTTACAGCCCCAGCATTTT.